The rows below give T cell receptor beta chains drawn from one sample of a study of Ad26.COV2.S vaccination and SARS-CoV-2 variants. Clones were sequenced by immunoSEQ multiplex PCR, and TCRdb holds only the in-frame ones, with some missing. In the table there are more than 300,000 clones, about 87% of which are singletons. The sequencing here drew on peripheral blood, taken in a trial of Ad26.COV2.S vaccine versus placebo. The receptors were gathered from a person between 18 and 65 years old who received the Ad26.COV2.S COVID-19 vaccine or a placebo. Both conserved end residues are part of each CDR3. The D gene is left open where the match is weak. Clone size, where shown, is once, few, many, or a class for clones that have expanded.

TRBD1	TRBV3-1/TRBV3-2	NA	TRBJ2-7	TGTGCCAGCAGCCCCTGGACAGGAAGCTCCTACGAGCAGTACTTC	CASSPWTGSSYEQYF
TRBD1	TRBV30	NA	TRBJ1-5	TGTGCCTGGAGTCCGACAGGGGGCGCTTCCCGCAATCAGCCCCAGCATTTT	CAWSPTGGASRNQPQHF
NA	TRBV5-4	once	TRBJ2-2	TGTGCCAGCGGCCTACAGGGGAACACCGGGGAGCTGTTTTTT	CASGLQGNTGELFF
NA	TRBV2	NA	TRBJ1-4	TGTGCCAGCAGTGAGGTTGAAAAACTGTTTTTT	CASSEVEKLFF
NA	TRBV9	NA	TRBJ2-2	TGTGCCAGCAGCGTTCATCGGGAGAGGGGAGGTAACACCGGGGAGCTGTTTTTT	CASSVHRERGGNTGELFF
TRBD1	TRBV9	NA	TRBJ2-3	TGTGCCAGCAGCGAGACAGGGGCCTCAGATACGCAGTATTTT	CASSETGASDTQYF
NA	TRBV28	NA	TRBJ2-5	TGTGCCAGCAGCTCTATATCGACAGGCGCGGAGACCCAGTACTTC	CASSSISTGAETQYF
NA	TRBV6-6	NA	TRBJ1-4	TGTGCCAGCAGTCTGACAGGAGAAAAACTGTTTTTT	CASSLTGEKLFF
TRBD1	TRBV18	NA	TRBJ2-7	TGTGCCAGCTCACCAGCTACAGGGGCGATCGAGCAGTACTTC	CASSPATGAIEQYF
NA	TRBV6-5	NA	TRBJ1-3	TGTGCCATCACCGTCCGATTGTCTGGAAACACCATATATTTT	CAITVRLSGNTIYF
NA	TRBV4-3	once	TRBJ1-1	TGCGCCAGCAGCCAAGGGGGCTCCTTGGGCACTGAAGCTTTCTTT	CASSQGGSLGTEAFF
NA	TRBV5-6	NA	TRBJ2-1	TGTGCCAGCAAGGTCGGTCCGGTCATGGACTACAATGAGCAGTTCTTC	CASKVGPVMDYNEQFF
TRBD2	TRBV5-4	NA	TRBJ2-2	TGTGCCAGCAGCCGAGCGGGGGAACTAACCGGGGAGCTGTTTTTT	CASSRAGELTGELFF
NA	TRBV11-2	NA	TRBJ1-1	TGTGCCAGCAGCTCGATCCCTCGGGGAATGAACACTGAAGCTTTCTTT	CASSSIPRGMNTEAFF
TRBD2	TRBV4-2	NA	TRBJ2-5	TGTGCCAGCAGCCAGTTAAGCGGGGGGTCCCAAGAGACCCAGTACTTC	CASSQLSGGSQETQYF
NA	TRBV7-9	NA	TRBJ1-1	TGTGCCAGCAGCTTAGCCAGTTCGCCTGAAGCTTTCTTT	CASSLASSPEAFF
NA	TRBV11-2	NA	TRBJ1-4	TGTGCCAGCAGGAGACCGGGAGGAACTAATGAAAAACTGTTTTTT	CASRRPGGTNEKLFF
NA	TRBV6-2/TRBV6-3	few	TRBJ2-5	TGTGCCAGCAGTTACCGGGAGACCCAGTACTTC	CASSYRETQYF
TRBD1	TRBV7-2	NA	TRBJ1-2	TGTGCCAGCAGCTTAGGGGCAGAAGGACAGGGACCTGGCTACACCTTC	CASSLGAEGQGPGYTF
TRBD2	TRBV29-1	NA	TRBJ2-5	TGCAGCGTTGGGGGGGGTGACGAGACCCAGTACTTC	CSVGGGDETQYF
NA	TRBV2	NA	TRBJ2-1	TGTGCCAGCAGTGATCAGGGGAATTCCTACAATGAGCAGTTCTTC	CASSDQGNSYNEQFF
NA	TRBV4-3	NA	TRBJ1-2	TGCGCCAGCAGCCAAGATATCGGGGGAGTAGGCTACACCTTC	CASSQDIGGVGYTF
TRBD1	TRBV7-2	once	TRBJ1-2	TGTGCCAGCAGCCCCGACAGGGCTAACTATGGCTACACCTTC	CASSPDRANYGYTF
TRBD1	TRBV29-1	NA	TRBJ1-2	TGCAGCGGCGGGACAGGGGACGGCTATGGCTACACCTTC	CSGGTGDGYGYTF
NA	TRBV3-1/TRBV3-2	NA	TRBJ2-5	TGTGCCAGCAGCCAAGGACGCGCGGAGACCCAGTACTTC	CASSQGRAETQYF
NA	TRBV28	NA	TRBJ2-2	TGTGCCAGCAGTTTCCCCGGGACTCCCGGGGAGCTGTTTTTT	CASSFPGTPGELFF
NA	TRBV19	NA	TRBJ2-1	TGTGCCAGTAGCAGGTCCTACAATGAGCAGTTCTTC	CASSRSYNEQFF